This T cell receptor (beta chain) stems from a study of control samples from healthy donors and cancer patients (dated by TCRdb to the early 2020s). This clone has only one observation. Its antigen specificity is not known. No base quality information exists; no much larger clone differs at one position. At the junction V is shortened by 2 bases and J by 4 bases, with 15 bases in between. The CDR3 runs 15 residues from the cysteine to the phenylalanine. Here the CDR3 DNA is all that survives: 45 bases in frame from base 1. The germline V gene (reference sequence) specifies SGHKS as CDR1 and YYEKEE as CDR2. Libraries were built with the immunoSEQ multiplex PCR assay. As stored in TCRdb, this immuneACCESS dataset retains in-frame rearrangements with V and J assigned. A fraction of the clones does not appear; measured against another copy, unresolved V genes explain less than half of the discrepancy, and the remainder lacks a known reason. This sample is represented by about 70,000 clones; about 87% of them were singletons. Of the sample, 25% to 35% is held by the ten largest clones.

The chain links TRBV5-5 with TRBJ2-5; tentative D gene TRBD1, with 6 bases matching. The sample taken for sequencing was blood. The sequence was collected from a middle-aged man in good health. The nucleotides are TGTGCCAGCAGCTTTAATACAGGGATTACAGAGACCCAGTACTTC. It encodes CASSFNTGITETQYF.